The clone carrying this TCR beta chain was seen at least ten times. The TCR beta CDR3 regions underwent amplification using RNA transcripts as the source. With the HTBI primer set, the TCR CDR3 went through a first round of RT-PCR. A single record per CDR3 protein comes from TCRdb applying MiXCR to the multiplex PCR reads. The table has 450,000 to 600,000 distinct CDR3 sequences, 15% to 20% seen once. The data are from a study of T cells in Graves' hyperthyroidism and ophthalmopathy. Study-level information: Peripheral blood samples were taken at initial diagnosis, prior to any treatment.

The CDR3 is 13 amino acids. After removal of 4 bases from V and 3 bases from J, the junction contained 3 bases not matched to a gene. Germline values: CDR1 MDHEN, CDR2 SYDVKM. From roughly 9.2 ml of fresh peripheral blood, PBMCs were isolated. The sample was blood. This TCR derives from a middle-aged man with Graves' ophthalmopathy. The chain combines TRBV28 with TRBJ2-7; 7 positions agree with TRBD1. The CDR3 here is CASSYRGFYEQYF. In DNA form, the CDR3 reads TGTGCCAGCAGTTACAGGGGTTTCTACGAGCAGTACTTC.